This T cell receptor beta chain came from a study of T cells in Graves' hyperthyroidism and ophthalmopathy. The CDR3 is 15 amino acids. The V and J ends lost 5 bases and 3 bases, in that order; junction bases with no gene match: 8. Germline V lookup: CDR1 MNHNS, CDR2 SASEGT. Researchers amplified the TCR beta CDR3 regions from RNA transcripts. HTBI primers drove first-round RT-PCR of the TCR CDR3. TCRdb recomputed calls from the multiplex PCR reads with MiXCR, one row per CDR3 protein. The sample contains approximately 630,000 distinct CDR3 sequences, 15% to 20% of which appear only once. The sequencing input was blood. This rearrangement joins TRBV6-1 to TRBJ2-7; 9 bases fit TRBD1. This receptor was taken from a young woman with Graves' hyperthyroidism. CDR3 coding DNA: TGTGCCAGCAGTCAACCCGGGACAGGGCTCTACGAGCAGTACTTC. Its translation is CASSQPGTGLYEQYF.